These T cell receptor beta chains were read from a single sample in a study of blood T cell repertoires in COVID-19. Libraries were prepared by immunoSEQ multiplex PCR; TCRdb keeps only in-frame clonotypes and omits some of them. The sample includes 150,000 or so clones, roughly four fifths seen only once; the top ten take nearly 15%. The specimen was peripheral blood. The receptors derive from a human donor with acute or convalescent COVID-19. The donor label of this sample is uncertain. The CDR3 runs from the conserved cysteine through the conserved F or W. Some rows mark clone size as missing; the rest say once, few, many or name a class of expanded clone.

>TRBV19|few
CASSILGTGNTGELFF
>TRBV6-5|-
CASRLTGSNTDTQYF
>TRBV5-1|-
CASSRQGEETQYF
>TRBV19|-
CASSIHLGQGNQPQHF
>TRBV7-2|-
CASSLAFTGGYTF
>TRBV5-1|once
CASSWGPGQGYTGELFF
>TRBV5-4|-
CASSPTGDYGYTF
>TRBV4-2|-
CASSQVPGVMNTEAFF
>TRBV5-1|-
CASSLAQASEQYF
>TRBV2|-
CASSEMEYITGELFF
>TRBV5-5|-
CASSLGTGREKLFF
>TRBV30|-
CAWSIKGLRKVGYTF
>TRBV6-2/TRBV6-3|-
CASSPGVGTSGAQETQYF
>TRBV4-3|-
CASSHETGREQFF
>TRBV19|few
CASSTDRTPNQPQHF
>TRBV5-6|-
CASSLGGTGTVRNQPQHF
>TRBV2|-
CAGRVISETQYF
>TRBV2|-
CASSPNPLRGYTF
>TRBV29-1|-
CSVESGGAGQPQHF
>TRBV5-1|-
CASSLDGGSNQPQHF
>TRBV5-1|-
CASSLTGDYGYTF
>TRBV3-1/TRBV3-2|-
CASSQAGTQAFF
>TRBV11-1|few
CASSFSGVNEQFF
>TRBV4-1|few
CASSPQAFYEQYF
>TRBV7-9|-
CASATSTTGFGYTF